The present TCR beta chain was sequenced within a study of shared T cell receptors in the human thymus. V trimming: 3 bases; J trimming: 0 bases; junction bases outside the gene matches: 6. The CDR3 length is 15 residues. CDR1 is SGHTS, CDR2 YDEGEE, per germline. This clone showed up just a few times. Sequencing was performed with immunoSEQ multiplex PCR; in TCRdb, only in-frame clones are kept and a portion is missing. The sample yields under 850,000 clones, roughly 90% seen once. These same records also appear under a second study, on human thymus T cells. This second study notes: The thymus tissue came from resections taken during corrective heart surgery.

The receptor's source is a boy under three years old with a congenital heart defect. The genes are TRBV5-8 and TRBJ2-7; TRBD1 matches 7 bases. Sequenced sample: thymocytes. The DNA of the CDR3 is TGTGCCAGCAGCTCCGGGACAGCCACCTCCTACGAGCAGTACTTC. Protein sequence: CASSSGTATSYEQYF.